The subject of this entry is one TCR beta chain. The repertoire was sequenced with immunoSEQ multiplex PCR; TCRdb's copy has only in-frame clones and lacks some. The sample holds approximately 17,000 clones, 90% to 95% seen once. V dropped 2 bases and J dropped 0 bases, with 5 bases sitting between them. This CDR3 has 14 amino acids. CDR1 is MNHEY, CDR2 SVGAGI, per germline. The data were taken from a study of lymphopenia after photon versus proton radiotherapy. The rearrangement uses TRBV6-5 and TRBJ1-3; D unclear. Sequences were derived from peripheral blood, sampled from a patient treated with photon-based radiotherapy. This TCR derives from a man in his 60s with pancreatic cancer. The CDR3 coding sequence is TGTGCCAGCAGTTACGAGGCCTCTGGAAACACCATATATTTT. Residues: CASSYEASGNTIYF.